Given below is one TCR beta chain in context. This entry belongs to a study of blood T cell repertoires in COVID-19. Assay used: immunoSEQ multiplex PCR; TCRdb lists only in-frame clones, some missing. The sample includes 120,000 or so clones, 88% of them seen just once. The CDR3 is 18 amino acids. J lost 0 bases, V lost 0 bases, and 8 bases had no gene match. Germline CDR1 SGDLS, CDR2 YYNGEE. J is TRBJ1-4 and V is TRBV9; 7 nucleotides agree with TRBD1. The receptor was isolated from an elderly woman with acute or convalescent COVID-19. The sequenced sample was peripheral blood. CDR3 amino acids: CASSVDPTGSTTNEKLFF. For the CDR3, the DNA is TGTGCCAGCAGCGTAGACCCGACAGGGAGCACAACTAATGAAAAACTGTTTTTT.